This is a list of T cell receptor beta chains from one sample in a study of cytomegalovirus exposure and HLA in healthy donors. Sequenced by immunoSEQ multiplex PCR; TCRdb stores in-frame clones only, minus some. This sample contains tens of thousands of clones. Material: PBMCs. The receptors originated from a woman aged 40-49 years in good health and CMV-seronegative. CDR3s include the opening cysteine and the closing phenylalanine or tryptophan. A D gene is named only where the DNA matches it firmly.

d_gene: .
j_gene: TRBJ1-2
len: 15
v_gene: TRBV25-1
CDR3aa: CASSDHQGPVYGYTF
CDR3nt: TGTGCCAGCAGTGATCATCAGGGGCCCGTTTATGGCTACACCTTC

d_gene: .
j_gene: TRBJ1-4
len: 12
v_gene: TRBV19
CDR3aa: CASSIGASKLFF
CDR3nt: TGTGCCAGTAGTATAGGGGCCTCAAAACTGTTTTTT

d_gene: TRBD2
j_gene: TRBJ2-2
len: 17
v_gene: TRBV9
CDR3aa: CASSVGPGLASTGELFF
CDR3nt: TGTGCCAGCAGCGTAGGACCGGGACTAGCCTCCACCGGGGAGCTGTTTTTT

d_gene: TRBD1
j_gene: TRBJ1-1
len: 14
v_gene: TRBV6-1
CDR3aa: CASSETYRGSEAFF
CDR3nt: TGTGCCAGCAGTGAGACGTACAGGGGCTCTGAAGCTTTCTTT

d_gene: TRBD1
j_gene: TRBJ1-2
len: 14
v_gene: TRBV19
CDR3aa: CASRGTGGHYGYTF
CDR3nt: TGTGCCAGTAGAGGGACAGGGGGCCACTATGGCTACACCTTC

d_gene: TRBD2
j_gene: TRBJ2-7
len: 13
v_gene: TRBV30
CDR3aa: CAWALAGGYEQYF
CDR3nt: TGTGCCTGGGCCCTAGCGGGAGGATACGAGCAGTACTTC

d_gene: TRBD1
j_gene: TRBJ2-1
len: 14
v_gene: TRBV18
CDR3aa: CASSPRGPYNEQFF
CDR3nt: TGTGCCAGCTCACCAAGGGGGCCCTACAATGAGCAGTTCTTC

d_gene: .
j_gene: TRBJ1-2
len: 14
v_gene: TRBV6-1
CDR3aa: CASSGPTSGYGYTF
CDR3nt: TGTGCCAGCAGTGGGCCCACGTCGGGCTATGGCTACACCTTC

d_gene: .
j_gene: TRBJ2-7
len: 16
v_gene: TRBV11-2
CDR3aa: CASSVGPRLVAYEQYF
CDR3nt: TGTGCCAGCAGCGTAGGGCCCAGACTAGTCGCCTACGAGCAGTACTTC

d_gene: TRBD2
j_gene: TRBJ2-5
len: 14
v_gene: TRBV28
CDR3aa: CASKTGGLQETQYF
CDR3nt: TGTGCCAGCAAGACGGGGGGACTCCAAGAGACCCAGTACTTC

d_gene: TRBD2
j_gene: TRBJ2-7
len: 15
v_gene: TRBV6-1
CDR3aa: CASSEPGLAGLEQYF
CDR3nt: TGTGCCAGCAGTGAACCGGGACTAGCGGGACTCGAGCAGTACTTC

d_gene: .
j_gene: TRBJ2-7
len: 15
v_gene: TRBV9
CDR3aa: CASSGSGYYQGEQYF
CDR3nt: TGTGCCAGCAGCGGATCTGGGTATTACCAGGGCGAGCAGTACTTC

d_gene: .
j_gene: TRBJ1-1
len: 14
v_gene: TRBV5-6
CDR3aa: CASSFLGASTEAFF
CDR3nt: TGTGCCAGCAGCTTTCTGGGGGCGAGCACTGAAGCTTTCTTT

d_gene: TRBD1
j_gene: TRBJ1-2
len: 16
v_gene: TRBV6-1
CDR3aa: CASRELGTGGNYGYTF
CDR3nt: TGTGCCAGCAGGGAACTCGGGACAGGGGGCAACTATGGCTACACCTTC

d_gene: .
j_gene: TRBJ2-1
len: 14
v_gene: TRBV19
CDR3aa: CASSFQGSYNEQFF
CDR3nt: TGTGCCAGTAGTTTCCAGGGCTCCTACAATGAGCAGTTCTTC

d_gene: .
j_gene: TRBJ2-3
len: 16
v_gene: TRBV5-1
CDR3aa: CASSTLPTGQSDEQYF
CDR3nt: TGCGCCAGCAGCACCCTGCCGACAGGACAATCCGACGAGCAGTATTTT

d_gene: TRBD1
j_gene: TRBJ1-1
len: 15
v_gene: TRBV9
CDR3aa: CASSVATGMNTEAFF
CDR3nt: TGTGCCAGCAGCGTAGCGACAGGGATGAACACTGAAGCTTTCTTT

d_gene: TRBD1
j_gene: TRBJ1-1
len: 13
v_gene: TRBV6-5
CDR3aa: CASSYRDRKEAFF
CDR3nt: TGTGCCAGCAGTTACCGGGACAGGAAAGAAGCTTTCTTT

d_gene: TRBD1
j_gene: TRBJ2-7
len: 12
v_gene: TRBV2
CDR3aa: CASSVGDSPLYF
CDR3nt: TGTGCCAGCAGCGTTGGGGACAGCCCACTGTACTTC

d_gene: .
j_gene: TRBJ1-3
len: 14
v_gene: TRBV30
CDR3aa: CAWRAGDPGNTIYF
CDR3nt: TGTGCCTGGAGAGCCGGGGATCCTGGAAACACCATATATTTT

d_gene: .
j_gene: TRBJ2-3
len: 14
v_gene: TRBV5-4
CDR3aa: CASSLYSRTDTQYF
CDR3nt: TGTGCCAGCAGCCTGTATTCTCGCACAGATACGCAGTATTTT

d_gene: TRBD1
j_gene: TRBJ1-2
len: 15
v_gene: TRBV5-6
CDR3aa: CASSRDRVLSYGYTF
CDR3nt: TGTGCCAGCAGCCGGGACAGGGTCCTATCCTATGGCTACACCTTC

d_gene: TRBD1
j_gene: TRBJ2-5
len: 17
v_gene: TRBV4-3
CDR3aa: CASSQDLRGQVQETQYF
CDR3nt: TGCGCCAGCAGCCAAGATCTAAGGGGACAGGTCCAAGAGACCCAGTACTTC

d_gene: .
j_gene: TRBJ2-5
len: 12
v_gene: TRBV29-1
CDR3aa: CSVRQYQETQYF
CDR3nt: TGCAGCGTTCGCCAGTACCAAGAGACCCAGTACTTC

d_gene: .
j_gene: TRBJ1-2
len: 13
v_gene: TRBV19
CDR3aa: CASTAIGDYGYTF
CDR3nt: TGTGCCAGTACCGCCATAGGGGACTATGGCTACACCTTC

d_gene: TRBD2
j_gene: TRBJ2-7
len: 15
v_gene: TRBV11-2
CDR3aa: CASSDGLAGGYEQYF
CDR3nt: TGTGCCAGCAGCGATGGACTAGCGGGAGGCTACGAGCAGTACTTC

d_gene: .
j_gene: TRBJ2-7
len: 14
v_gene: TRBV7-9
CDR3aa: CASSRRDNLYEQYF
CDR3nt: TGTGCCAGCAGTCGCCGGGACAACCTATACGAGCAGTACTTC